The present TCR beta chain was sequenced within a study of blood T cell repertoires in COVID-19. Background on the study: Samples taken during acute and convalescent COVID-19 were collected in the United States, Italy and Spain. PBMCs, B-cell-depleted T cells, or T cells were the source of the cDNA or gDNA that made up the material.

The CDR3 is 15 amino acids. From germline, CDR1 is MDHEN and CDR2 SYDVKM. Between the trimmed V and J ends, which lost 6 bases and 2 bases, there was a span of 13 bases. Authors' methods: Quantification of nucleated cells was approximated via reference gene primer amplification. The assay was immunoSEQ multiplex PCR, and TCRdb's table has in-frame clones only and misses some. Clone size and V and J calls were adopted from that table, with D and trimming inferred from the DNA. The sample has fewer than 150,000 clones, roughly 85% seen once. The receptor was derived from a human donor in a cohort sampled during active COVID-19. The sequencing sample was made of peripheral blood. The chain recombines TRBV28 with TRBJ1-4; tentatively, D is TRBD1 (6 bases). CDR3 coding DNA: TGTGCCAGCAGACTTAACGGACAGACTAATGAAAAACTGTTTTTT. The encoded protein is CASRLNGQTNEKLFF.